The 19 T cell receptor beta chains reported below all come from one sample, sequenced in a study of T cell responses to AZD1222 COVID-19 vaccine. The protocol was immunoSEQ multiplex PCR, while the TCRdb copy is restricted to in-frame clones and leaves out a portion. The table has some 130,000 clones, more than 90% seen once. This specimen consisted of peripheral blood, obtained on day 0 of AZD1222 vaccination. Every receptor here comes from an adult in good health.

The V and J genes are TRBV18 and TRBJ2-3; D might be TRBD2 (5 bases). Germline assignment: CDR1 KGHSH and CDR2 LQKENI. Trimming pared 0 bases from V and 1 base from J, leaving 11 bases between. The CDR3 runs to 16 residues. The CDR3 protein is CASSPPSRRGTDTQYF. CDR3 sequence (DNA): TGTGCCAGCTCACCACCGTCGAGGCGGGGCACAGATACGCAGTATTTT.

The rearrangement links TRBV19 to TRBJ1-5, with a tentative D call TRBD1 (5 bases). Trimming pared 7 bases from V and 6 bases from J, leaving 22 bases between. The CDR3 consists of 16 residues. Germline V gene sequence: CDR1 LNHDA, CDR2 SQIVND (reference sequence). In DNA, the CDR3 is TGTGCCAGTACTACTCAGACGGGCCGGGGGGGTCAGCCCCAGCATTTT. Translated, it gives CASTTQTGRGGQPQHF.

The chain uses TRBV4-3 and TRBJ1-5, with 7 bases aligning to TRBD1. Trimming at V came to 0 bases and at J to 7 bases, leaving 6 bases not matched to a gene. The CDR3 covers 15 residues. CDR1 and CDR2 from the germline V gene are LGHNA and YSLEER. The CDR3 loop is CASSQDRNRGQPQHF. CDR3 in DNA: TGCGCCAGCAGCCAAGATCGGAACAGGGGCCAGCCCCAGCATTTT.

The V call is TRBV7-9, the J call TRBJ2-3; 9 bases are a match to TRBD2. Per the germline V gene, CDR1 is SEHNR and CDR2 is FQNEAQ (reference sequence). After removal of 5 bases from V and 6 bases from J, the junction contained 15 bases not matched to a gene. CDR3 length: 17 residues. CDR3 nucleotides: TGTGCCAGCAGCCGAAGGTTTGTTAGCGGGAGTGAGGATACGCAGTATTTT. Translation gives CASSRRFVSGSEDTQYF.

The chain has TRBV21-1 and TRBJ1-1; the table's D call TRBD1 went unverified against the DNA. TRBV21-1 is an annotated pseudogene. The CDR3 sequence is 15 residues long. The CDR3 nucleotides read TGTGCCAGCAGCAAGGGACATAGCATGAACACTGAAGCTTTCTTT. Its protein product is CASSKGHSMNTEAFF.

The chain is built from TRBV2 and TRBJ1-2, with D possibly being TRBD1 (5 bases). V was pared by 2 bases and J by 2 bases, with 9 bases between. The CDR3 is 14 residues long. The germline V gene encodes CDR1 SNHLY and CDR2 FYNNEI. The CDR3: CASSEQGPNYGYTF. CDR3 in DNA: TGTGCCAGCAGTGAACAGGGACCGAACTATGGCTACACCTTC.

The J gene is TRBJ1-1, the V gene TRBV9; D not certain. The CDR3 is 14 residues long. Deletions cut 0 bases from V and 3 bases from J, with 9 bases between. Germline V lookup: CDR1 SGDLS, CDR2 YYNGEE. CDR3 region: CASSVDGRYTEAFF. DNA for the CDR3: TGTGCCAGCAGCGTAGATGGCCGATACACTGAAGCTTTCTTT.

V is TRBV6-2 or TRBV6-3 and J is TRBJ2-1; 11 bases are a match to TRBD2. Trimming at V came to 6 bases and at J to 6 bases, leaving 10 bases not matched to a gene. Germline-derived CDR1 and CDR2 are MNHEY and SVGEGT. The CDR3 totals 16 residues. In DNA form, the CDR3 reads TGTGCCAGCAGCCACGAGGGTAGCGGGAGGGTCAATGAGCAGTTCTTC. This translates into CASSHEGSGRVNEQFF.

The chain employs TRBV11-2 and TRBJ2-1; D possibly corresponds to TRBD2 (5 bases). Germline V gene data show CDR1 as SGHAT and CDR2 as FQNNGV. The CDR3 consists of 17 residues. Trimming left V 0 bases short and J 1 base short, with 13 bases between. As DNA, the CDR3 is TGTGCCAGCAGCTTAGATCGACGGGGTCGGTCCTACAATGAGCAGTTCTTC. This encodes CASSLDRRGRSYNEQFF. The variable domain in full, with the rest retrieved from reference TRBV11-2 and TRBJ2-1, is EAGVAQSPRYKIIEKRQSVAFWCNPISGHATLYWYQQILGQGPKLLIQFQNNGVVDDSQLPKDRFSAERLKGVDSTLKIQPAKLEDSAVYLCASSLDRRGRSYNEQFFGPGTRLTVL.

The chain combines TRBV29-1 with TRBJ1-1; D gene ambiguous. CDR3 size: 12 residues. V dropped 3 bases and J dropped 7 bases, with 12 bases sitting between them. The V gene's germline CDR1 is SQVTM and CDR2 ANQGSEA. CDR3 bases: TGCAGCGTTGATATGGGAGGTTATGAAGCTTTCTTT. The encoded protein is CSVDMGGYEAFF. Looking up the rest from reference TRBV29-1 and TRBJ1-1 gives the full variable domain: SAVISQKPSRDICQRGTSLTIQCQVDSQVTMMFWYRQQPGQSLTLIATANQGSEATYESGFVIDKFPISRPNLTFSTLTVSNMSPEDSSIYLCSVDMGGYEAFFGQGTRLTVV.

The chain uses TRBV7-2 and TRBJ1-6, with 7 bases identical to TRBD1. The CDR3 has 15 amino acids. Germline V gene sequence: CDR1 SGHTA, CDR2 FQGNSA. With 4 bases clipped from V and 8 bases from J, the junction kept 8 bases outside the gene matches. The CDR3 protein is CASSSIRQGDSPLHF. The CDR3 coding sequence is TGTGCCAGCAGCTCAATACGACAGGGAGATTCACCCCTCCACTTT. The full variable domain, with the rest looked up from reference TRBV7-2 and TRBJ1-6, is GAGVSQSPSNKVTEKGKDVELRCDPISGHTALYWYRQSLGQGLEFLIYFQGNSAPDKSGLPSDRFSAERTGGSVSTLTIQRTQQEDSAVYLCASSSIRQGDSPLHFGNGTRLTVT.

This chain connects TRBV30 to TRBJ2-1; 12 bases fit TRBD2. Per the germline V gene, CDR1 is GTSNPN and CDR2 is SVGIG (reference sequence). The CDR3 is made up of 14 amino acids. V gave up 3 bases and J gave up 7 bases; unmatched junction bases: 4. The CDR3 loop is CAWRTGTSGNEQFF. CDR3 in DNA: TGTGCCTGGAGAACCGGGACTAGCGGGAATGAGCAGTTCTTC.

This clone appeared once. The chain joins TRBV3-1 (or the pseudogene TRBV3-2) to TRBJ2-7; 7 bases are a match to TRBD2. This CDR3 is 16 amino acids long. V shed 2 bases, J shed 4 bases, and the junction held 11 bases outside the gene matches. Looked up from germline, CDR1 is LGHDT and CDR2 is YNNKEL (reference sequence). The CDR3 region is CASSQSTGGRQYEQYF. CDR3 sequence (DNA): TGTGCCAGCAGCCAAAGTACGGGCGGGAGACAGTACGAGCAGTACTTC.

The chain is built from TRBV6-6 and TRBJ2-2; weak D call: TRBD1 (6 bases). CDR3 length: 16 amino acids. Between the trimmed V and J ends, which lost 8 bases and 1 base, there was a span of 17 bases. CDR1 and CDR2 from the germline V gene are MNHNY and SVGAGI (reference sequence). The CDR3 DNA reads as TGTGCCAGCGGGGCTCAGGGGCGGTGGAACACCGGGGAGCTGTTTTTT. Its protein is CASGAQGRWNTGELFF.

There are a few counts of this clone. This chain connects TRBV9 to TRBJ1-3; TRBD1 might be the D (5 bases). Looked up from germline, CDR1 is SGDLS and CDR2 is YYNGEE. Deletions cut 0 bases from V and 0 bases from J, with 10 bases between. This CDR3 contains 16 residues. CDR3 nucleotide sequence: TGTGCCAGCAGCGTAGCACAGGCCAACTCTGGAAACACCATATATTTT. Amino acid sequence: CASSVAQANSGNTIYF.

The V and J genes are TRBV6-2 or TRBV6-3 and TRBJ2-1; D is uncertain. The CDR3 sequence is 11 residues long. Germline lookup yields CDR1 MNHEY and CDR2 SVGEGT. V was clipped by 2 bases and J by 7 bases, with 3 bases between them. CDR3 bases: TGTGCCAGCAGTTACCCGAATGAGCAGTTCTTC. This translates into CASSYPNEQFF.

The genes are TRBV29-1 and TRBJ2-2; a weak D match, TRBD2 (6 bases). There are 15 residues in the CDR3. Germline V gives CDR1 SQVTM, CDR2 ANQGSEA. V was pared by 3 bases and J by 2 bases, with 13 bases between. The CDR3 protein is CSVDLSAGNTGELFF. The CDR3, as DNA: TGCAGCGTTGATCTTTCAGCGGGCAACACCGGGGAGCTGTTTTTT.

This clone has ten or more counts. The rearrangement uses TRBV19 and TRBJ2-1; the D gene is possibly TRBD2 (5 bases). The CDR3 spans 15 residues. The germline gives CDR1 LNHDA, CDR2 SQIVND (reference sequence). Trimming pared 5 bases from V and 0 bases from J, leaving 11 bases between. CDR3: CASSVGLHSYNEQFF. Written as DNA, the CDR3 is TGTGCCAGTAGTGTCGGACTGCACTCCTACAATGAGCAGTTCTTC.

This clone was detected only once. CDR3 DNA: TGCAGCGTTGTGGTATCTAGCAATCAGCCCCAGCATTTT. Translation gives CSVVVSSNQPQHF. The chain links TRBV29-1 to TRBJ1-5; D remains unclear. The V gene lost 4 bases and the J gene lost 0 bases, with 7 bases spanning the gap. The CDR3 has 13 amino acids. CDR1 and CDR2 (germline): SQVTM, ANQGSEA.